The T cell receptor beta chain under discussion was sequenced for a study of blood T cell repertoires in COVID-19. TCRdb's copy holds only in-frame clones and misses some; the assay was immunoSEQ multiplex PCR. The sample has over 95,000 clones; approximately 85% are singletons. This clone has ten or more counts. V lost 4 bases to trimming and J lost 1 base, with 14 bases between them. The CDR3 loop spans 15 amino acids. Germline loops: CDR1 MGHRA, CDR2 YSYEKL. The sequenced material came from peripheral blood. This sequence originates from a man aged 35 to 55 with acute or convalescent COVID-19. The chain is built from TRBV4-1 and TRBJ2-7; D may be TRBD1 (6 bases). DNA for the CDR3: TGCGCCAGCAGCCTCACACACACAGGGTCCTACGAGCAGTACTTC. Amino acid sequence: CASSLTHTGSYEQYF.